Ten or more counts support the clone carrying this TCR beta chain. Its target is not known. The data were obtained in a study of early T cells in non-severe SARS-CoV-2 infection. Study at large: Sequencing input comprised bulk RNA from unsorted whole blood; chain pairing was not available. Study results and caveats: Matching against VDJdb likely underestimated virus-specific expansions, favoring anti-spike CD8.

cDNA molecules, individually, were tagged with unique molecular identifiers. TCRdb re-derived calls from the 5' RACE reads in MiXCR, one entry per CDR3 protein. The sample records approximately 62,000 distinct CDR3 sequences, 9.5% to 15% being singletons. The V segment lost 8 bases and the J segment 4 bases; nucleotides outside the gene matches: 7. Germline V CDR1 and CDR2: SQVTM, ANQGSEA. CDR3 length: 13 amino acids. The chain joins TRBV29-1 to TRBJ2-1, with 8 bases aligning to TRBD1. The source of this sequence is an adult who was a healthcare worker with PCR-confirmed SARS-CoV-2 infection or an uninfected control (not recorded which). Sequencing was carried out using whole blood. The DNA for the CDR3 is TGCAGCCTTGGGACAGGCCCGTACAATGAGCAGTTCTTC. It encodes CSLGTGPYNEQFF.